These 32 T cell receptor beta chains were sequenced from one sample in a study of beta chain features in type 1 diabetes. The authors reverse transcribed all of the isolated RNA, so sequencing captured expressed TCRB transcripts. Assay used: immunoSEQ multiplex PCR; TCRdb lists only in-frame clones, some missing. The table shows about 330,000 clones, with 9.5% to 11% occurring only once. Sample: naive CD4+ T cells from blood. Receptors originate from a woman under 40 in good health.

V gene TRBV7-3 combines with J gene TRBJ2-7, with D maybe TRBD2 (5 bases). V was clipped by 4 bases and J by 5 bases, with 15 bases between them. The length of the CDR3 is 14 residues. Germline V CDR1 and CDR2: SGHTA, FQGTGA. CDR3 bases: TGTGCCAGCAGCTCGCGGGCCGTATCAGACGAGCAGTACTTC. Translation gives CASSSRAVSDEQYF.

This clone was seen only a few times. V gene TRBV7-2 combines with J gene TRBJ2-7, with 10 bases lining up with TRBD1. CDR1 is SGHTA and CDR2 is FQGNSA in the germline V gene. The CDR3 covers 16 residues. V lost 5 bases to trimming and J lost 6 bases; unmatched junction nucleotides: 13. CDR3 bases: TGTGCCAGCAGCCCAGTGTCCCCGGGACAGGGGTCCGAGCAGTACTTC. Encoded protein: CASSPVSPGQGSEQYF.

CDR3 protein: CASSSRTAYTF. CDR3 nucleotide sequence: TGTGCCAGCAGCTCTCGGACAGCCTACACCTTC. The chain carries TRBV7-9 and TRBJ1-2; D possibly corresponds to TRBD1 (6 bases). The ends were cut back, 4 bases at V and 10 bases at J, with 10 bases in the middle. Germline CDR1 is SEHNR and CDR2 is FQNEAQ (reference sequence). The CDR3 has 11 amino acids.

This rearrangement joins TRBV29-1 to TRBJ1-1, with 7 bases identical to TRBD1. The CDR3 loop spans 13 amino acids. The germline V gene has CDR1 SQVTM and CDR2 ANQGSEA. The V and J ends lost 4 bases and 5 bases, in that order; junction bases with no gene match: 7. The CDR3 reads CSVVKTGVTEAFF. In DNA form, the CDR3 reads TGCAGCGTTGTTAAAACAGGGGTAACTGAAGCTTTCTTT.

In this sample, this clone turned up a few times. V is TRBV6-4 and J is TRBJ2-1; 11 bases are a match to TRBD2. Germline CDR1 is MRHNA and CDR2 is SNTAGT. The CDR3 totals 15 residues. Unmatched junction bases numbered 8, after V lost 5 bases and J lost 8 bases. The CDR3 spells CASSKTSGRVYEQFF. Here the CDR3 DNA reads TGTGCCAGCAGTAAAACTAGCGGGAGAGTATATGAGCAGTTCTTC.

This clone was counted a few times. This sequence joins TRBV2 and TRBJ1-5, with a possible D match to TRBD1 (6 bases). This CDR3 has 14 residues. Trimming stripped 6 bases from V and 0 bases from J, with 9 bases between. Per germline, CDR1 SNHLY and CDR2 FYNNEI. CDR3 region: CASRRDISNQPQHF. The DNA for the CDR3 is TGTGCCAGCAGGAGGGACATTAGCAATCAGCCCCAGCATTTT.

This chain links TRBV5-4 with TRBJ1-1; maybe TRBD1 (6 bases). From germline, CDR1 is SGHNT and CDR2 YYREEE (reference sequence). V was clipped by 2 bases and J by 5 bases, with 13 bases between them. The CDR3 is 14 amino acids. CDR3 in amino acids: CASSFPGVHTEAFF. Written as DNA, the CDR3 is TGTGCCAGCAGCTTTCCAGGGGTACATACTGAAGCTTTCTTT.

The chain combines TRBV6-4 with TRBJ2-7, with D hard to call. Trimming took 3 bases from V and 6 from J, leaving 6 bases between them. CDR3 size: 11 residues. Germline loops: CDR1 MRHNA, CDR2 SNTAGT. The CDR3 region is CASSDQAEQYF. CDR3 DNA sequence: TGTGCCAGCAGTGATCAGGCCGAGCAGTACTTC.

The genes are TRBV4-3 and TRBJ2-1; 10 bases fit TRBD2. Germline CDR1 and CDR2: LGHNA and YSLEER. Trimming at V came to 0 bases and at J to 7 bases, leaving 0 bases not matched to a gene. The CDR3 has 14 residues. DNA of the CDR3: TGCGCCAGCAGCCAAGAACTAGCGGGAAATGAGCAGTTCTTC. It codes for CASSQELAGNEQFF.

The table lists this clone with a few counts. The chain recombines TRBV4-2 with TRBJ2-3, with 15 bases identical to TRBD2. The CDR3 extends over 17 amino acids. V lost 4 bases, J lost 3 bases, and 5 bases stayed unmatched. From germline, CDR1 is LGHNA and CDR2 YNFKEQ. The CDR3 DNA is TGTGCCAGCAGCCCAGGACTAGCGGGAGGGTCAACAGATACGCAGTATTTT. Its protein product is CASSPGLAGGSTDTQYF.

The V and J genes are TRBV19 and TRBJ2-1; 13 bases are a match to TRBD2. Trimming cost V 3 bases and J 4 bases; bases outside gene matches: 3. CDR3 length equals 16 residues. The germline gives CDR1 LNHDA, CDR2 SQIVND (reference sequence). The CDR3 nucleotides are TGTGCCAGTAGTATTGGGACTAGCGGGAATTACAATGAGCAGTTCTTC. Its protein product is CASSIGTSGNYNEQFF.

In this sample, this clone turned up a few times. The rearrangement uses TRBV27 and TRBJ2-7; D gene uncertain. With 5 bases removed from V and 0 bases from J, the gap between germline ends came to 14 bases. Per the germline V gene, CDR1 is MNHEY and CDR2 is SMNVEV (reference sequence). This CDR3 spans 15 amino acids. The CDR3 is CASSPIVASSYEQYF. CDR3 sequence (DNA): TGTGCCAGCAGTCCTATAGTGGCTAGCTCCTACGAGCAGTACTTC.

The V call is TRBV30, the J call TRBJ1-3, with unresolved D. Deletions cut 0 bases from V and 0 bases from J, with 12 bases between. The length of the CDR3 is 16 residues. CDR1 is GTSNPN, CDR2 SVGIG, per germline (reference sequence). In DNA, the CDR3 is TGTGCCTGGAGTGTGATTGCGGCTAGCTCTGGAAACACCATATATTTT. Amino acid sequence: CAWSVIAASSGNTIYF. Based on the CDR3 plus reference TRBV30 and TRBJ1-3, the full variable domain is SQTIHQWPATLVQPVGSPLSLECTVEGTSNPNLYWYRQAAGRGLQLLFYSVGIGQISSEVPQNLSASRPQDRQFILSSKKLLLSDSGFYLCAWSVIAASSGNTIYFGEGSWLTVV.

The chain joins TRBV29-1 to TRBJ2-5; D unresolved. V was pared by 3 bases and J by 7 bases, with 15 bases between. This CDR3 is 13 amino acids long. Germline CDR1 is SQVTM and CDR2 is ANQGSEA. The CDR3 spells CSVDWRPAVTQYF. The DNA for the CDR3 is TGCAGCGTTGATTGGCGGCCGGCTGTGACCCAGTACTTC.

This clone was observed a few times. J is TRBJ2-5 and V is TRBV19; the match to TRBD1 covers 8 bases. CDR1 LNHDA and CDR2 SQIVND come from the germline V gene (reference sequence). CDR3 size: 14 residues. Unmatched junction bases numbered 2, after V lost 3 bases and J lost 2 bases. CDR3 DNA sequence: TGTGCCAGTAGTATGAGACAGGGGCAAGAGACCCAGTACTTC. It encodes CASSMRQGQETQYF.

The CDR3 DNA sequence: TGTGCCTGGAGTGTGGACAGGGCGTTTCAGCCCCAGCATTTT. Encoded protein: CAWSVDRAFQPQHF. The chain couples TRBV30 to TRBJ1-5; 8 bases match TRBD1. The CDR3 loop spans 14 amino acids. The ends lost 0 bases at V and 6 bases at J; junction bases unmatched: 4. From germline, CDR1 is GTSNPN and CDR2 SVGIG (reference sequence). Complete variable domain (other parts from reference TRBV30 and TRBJ1-5): SQTIHQWPATLVQPVGSPLSLECTVEGTSNPNLYWYRQAAGRGLQLLFYSVGIGQISSEVPQNLSASRPQDRQFILSSKKLLLSDSGFYLCAWSVDRAFQPQHFGDGTRLSIL.

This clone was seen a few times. As DNA, the CDR3 is TGTGCCTCCAGACTCCCCGCTCTCACTGAAGCTTTCTTT. Translating it yields CASRLPALTEAFF. The genes are TRBV30 and TRBJ1-1; D is unclear. Germline assignment: CDR1 GTSNPN and CDR2 SVGIG (reference sequence). The V end lost 7 bases, the J end lost 4 bases, and 16 bases lay between the germline ends. The CDR3 has 13 residues.

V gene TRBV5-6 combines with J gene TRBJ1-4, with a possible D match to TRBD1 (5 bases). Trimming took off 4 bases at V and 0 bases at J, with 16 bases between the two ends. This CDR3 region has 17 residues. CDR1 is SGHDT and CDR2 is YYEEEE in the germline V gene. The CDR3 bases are TGTGCCAGCAGCCGGTTAGGGGAAGAGGCAACTAATGAAAAACTGTTTTTT. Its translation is CASSRLGEEATNEKLFF.

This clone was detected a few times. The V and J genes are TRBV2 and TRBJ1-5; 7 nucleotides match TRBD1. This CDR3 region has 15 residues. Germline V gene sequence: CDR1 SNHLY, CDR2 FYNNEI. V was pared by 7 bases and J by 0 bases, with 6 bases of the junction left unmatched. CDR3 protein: CASKGAGGSNQPQHF. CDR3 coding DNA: TGTGCCAGCAAGGGGGCAGGCGGTAGCAATCAGCCCCAGCATTTT.

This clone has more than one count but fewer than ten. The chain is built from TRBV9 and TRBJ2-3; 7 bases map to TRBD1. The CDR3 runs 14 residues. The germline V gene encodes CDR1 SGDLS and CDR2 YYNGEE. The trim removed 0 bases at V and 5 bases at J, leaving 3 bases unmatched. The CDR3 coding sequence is TGTGCCAGCAGCGTAGAGGGGGCCGGAGATACGCAGTATTTT. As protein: CASSVEGAGDTQYF.

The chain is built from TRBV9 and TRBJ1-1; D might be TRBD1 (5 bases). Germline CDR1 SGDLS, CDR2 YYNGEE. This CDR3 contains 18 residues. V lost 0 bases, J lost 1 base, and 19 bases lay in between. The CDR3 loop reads CASSVEGGSITGNTEAFF. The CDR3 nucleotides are TGTGCCAGCAGCGTAGAGGGAGGCAGCATTACAGGGAACACTGAAGCTTTCTTT.

CDR3 bases: TGTGCCAGTAGTAGCGCCGGGTTAAACACCGGGGAGCTGTTTTTT. It is translated as CASSSAGLNTGELFF. The J gene is TRBJ2-2, the V gene TRBV19; no definite D call. Trimming stripped 4 bases from V and 2 bases from J, with 11 bases between. CDR3 size: 15 residues. Germline V gene sequence: CDR1 LNHDA, CDR2 SQIVND (reference sequence).

CDR3: CASSLGLYEQYF. The CDR3 DNA reads TGTGCCAGCAGTTTAGGGCTTTACGAGCAGTACTTC. This sequence joins TRBV28 and TRBJ2-7; D unresolved. CDR3 length equals 12 residues. The germline V gene encodes CDR1 MDHEN and CDR2 SYDVKM. V was shortened by 2 bases and J by 4 bases, with 6 bases between the two germline ends.

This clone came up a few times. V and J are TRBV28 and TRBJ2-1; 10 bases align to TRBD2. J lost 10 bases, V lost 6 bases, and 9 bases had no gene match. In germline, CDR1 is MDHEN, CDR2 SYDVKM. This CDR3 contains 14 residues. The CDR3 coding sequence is TGTGCCAGCAGAGAAAGCGGGAGGGGTCGCGAGCAGTTCTTC. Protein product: CASRESGRGREQFF.

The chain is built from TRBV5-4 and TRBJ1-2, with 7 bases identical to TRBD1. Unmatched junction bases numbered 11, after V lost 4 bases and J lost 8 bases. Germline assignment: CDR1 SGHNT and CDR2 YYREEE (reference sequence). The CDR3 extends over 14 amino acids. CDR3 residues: CASSGVQGIEGYTF. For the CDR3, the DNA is TGTGCCAGCAGCGGGGTACAGGGGATAGAAGGCTACACCTTC.

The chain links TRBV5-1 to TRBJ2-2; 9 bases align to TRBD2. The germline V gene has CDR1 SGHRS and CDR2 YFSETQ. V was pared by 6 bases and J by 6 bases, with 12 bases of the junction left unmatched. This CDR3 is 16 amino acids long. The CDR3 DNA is TGCGCCAGCATCCATTCCCCGGGACTAGCTTCCGGGGAGCTGTTTTTT. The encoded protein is CASIHSPGLASGELFF.

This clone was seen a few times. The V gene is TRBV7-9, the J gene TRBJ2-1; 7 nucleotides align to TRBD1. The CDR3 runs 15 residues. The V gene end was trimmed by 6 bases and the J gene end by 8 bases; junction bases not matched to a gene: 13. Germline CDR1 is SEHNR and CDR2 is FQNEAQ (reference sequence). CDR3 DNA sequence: TGTGCCAGCAGTTCCGGACAGGCGGACATGGATGAGCAGTTCTTC. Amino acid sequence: CASSSGQADMDEQFF. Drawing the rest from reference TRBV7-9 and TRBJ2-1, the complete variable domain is DTGVSQNPRHKITKRGQNVTFRCDPISEHNRLYWYRQTLGQGPEFLTYFQNEAQLEKSRLLSDRFSAERPKGSFSTLEIQRTEQGDSAMYLCASSSGQADMDEQFFGPGTRLTVL.

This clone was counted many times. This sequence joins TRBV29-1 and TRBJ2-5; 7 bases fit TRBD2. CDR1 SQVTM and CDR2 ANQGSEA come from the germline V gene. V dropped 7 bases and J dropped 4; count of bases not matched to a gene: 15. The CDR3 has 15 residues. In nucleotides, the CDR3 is TGCAGCGGCCTGGGCGTGGCGGGAGCGCGAGAGACCCAGTACTTC. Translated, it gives CSGLGVAGARETQYF.

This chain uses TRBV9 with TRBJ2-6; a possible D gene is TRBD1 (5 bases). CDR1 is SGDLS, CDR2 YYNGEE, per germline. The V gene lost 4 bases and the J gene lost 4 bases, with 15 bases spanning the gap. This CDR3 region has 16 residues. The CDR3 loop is CASSTLTGAGANVLTF. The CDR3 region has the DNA TGTGCCAGCAGCACACTTACAGGAGCCGGGGCCAACGTCCTGACTTTC.

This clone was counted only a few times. The CDR3 DNA follows: TGTGCCAGCAGCTGGGGACAGAACACTGAAGCTTTCTTT. It codes for CASSWGQNTEAFF. The chain employs TRBV7-9 and TRBJ1-1; D is perhaps TRBD1 (6 bases). CDR3 length: 13 residues. Deletions cut 4 bases from V and 1 base from J, with 7 bases between. Germline CDR1 SEHNR, CDR2 FQNEAQ (reference sequence).

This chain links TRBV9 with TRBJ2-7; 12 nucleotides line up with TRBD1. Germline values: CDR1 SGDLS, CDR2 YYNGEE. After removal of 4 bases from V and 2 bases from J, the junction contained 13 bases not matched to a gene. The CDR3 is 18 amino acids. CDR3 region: CASSPRPSGQGAPYEQYF. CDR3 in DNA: TGTGCCAGCAGCCCCCGCCCCTCGGGACAGGGGGCACCCTACGAGCAGTACTTC.

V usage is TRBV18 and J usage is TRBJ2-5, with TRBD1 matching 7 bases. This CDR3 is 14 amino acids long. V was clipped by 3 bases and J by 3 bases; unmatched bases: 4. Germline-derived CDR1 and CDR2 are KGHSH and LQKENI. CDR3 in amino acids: CASSPRQGEETQYF. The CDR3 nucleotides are TGTGCCAGCTCACCTCGACAGGGTGAAGAGACCCAGTACTTC. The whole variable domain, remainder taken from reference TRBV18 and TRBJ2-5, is NAGVMQNPRHLVRRRGQEARLRCSPMKGHSHVYWYRQLPEEGLKFMVYLQKENIIDESGMPKERFSAEFPKEGPSILRIQQVVRGDSAAYFCASSPRQGEETQYFGPGTRLLVL.